This T cell receptor beta chain is from a study of blood T cell repertoires in COVID-19. The overall study: From T cells, B-cell-depleted T cells, or PBMCs came the material, which was cDNA or gDNA.

Libraries were prepared by immunoSEQ multiplex PCR; TCRdb keeps only in-frame clonotypes and omits some of them. The sample yields 30,000 to 40,000 clones, more than 80% seen once. Germline CDR1 and CDR2: LGHNA and YNFKEQ. Trimming removed 0 bases from V and 4 bases from J, with 14 bases in between. The CDR3 loop spans 16 amino acids. The TCR was taken from a male donor with active COVID-19. The sequenced sample was peripheral blood. The chain joins TRBV4-2 to TRBJ2-3, with no clear D. The CDR3 nucleotides are TGTGCCAGCAGCCAAGATCACAACAGTGGGTCAGATACGCAGTATTTT. Its protein product is CASSQDHNSGSDTQYF.